These 6 T cell receptor beta chains were all obtained from the same sample, sequenced in a study of OX40 agonist ivuxolimab in advanced cancers. Sequenced by immunoSEQ multiplex PCR; TCRdb stores in-frame clones only, minus some. This table holds tens of thousands of clones, 80% to 90% found once. The sample consisted of CD4+ or CD8+ T cells sorted from blood, taken in a trial of the OX40 agonist ivuxolimab. All receptors derive from an adult with an advanced solid tumor such as melanoma, head and neck, liver or kidney cancer.

J is TRBJ1-5 and V is TRBV27; TRBD1 aligns across 7 bases. Germline loops: CDR1 MNHEY, CDR2 SMNVEV (reference sequence). The CDR3 has 15 amino acids. The junction had 11 bases not matched to a gene; V was cut back by 6 bases and J by 6 bases. The CDR3 DNA reads as TGTGCCAGCAGACAAGGGGGCGCAGGCATTCAGCCCCAGCATTTT. This gives the protein CASRQGGAGIQPQHF.

The CDR3 nucleotides read TGCGCCAGCAGCCAAGATATTGGTCAGCCCCAGCATTTT. It translates to CASSQDIGQPQHF. The chain employs TRBV4-3 and TRBJ1-5; D unresolved. V dropped 0 bases and J dropped 6 bases, with 6 bases sitting between them. CDR3 size: 13 residues. Germline V gene data show CDR1 as LGHNA and CDR2 as YSLEER.

The genes are TRBV5-1 and TRBJ1-1, with D unresolved. CDR1 is SGHRS and CDR2 is YFSETQ in the germline V gene. Trimming removed 3 bases from V and 1 base from J, with 13 bases in between. This CDR3 contains 15 residues. CDR3 residues: CASSSLSWGNTEAFF. The CDR3 DNA sequence: TGCGCCAGCAGCTCCCTGAGCTGGGGGAACACTGAAGCTTTCTTT.

The chain has TRBV19 and TRBJ2-7; 10 bases are shared with TRBD2. V shed 3 bases and J 0 bases; nucleotides not matched to a gene: 8. Germline V gene data show CDR1 as LNHDA and CDR2 as SQIVND (reference sequence). CDR3 length: 17 amino acids. The CDR3 nucleotides are TGTGCCAGTAGTATCTCATTAGCGGGAGGAAACTCCTACGAGCAGTACTTC. This sequence encodes CASSISLAGGNSYEQYF.

J is TRBJ2-7 and V is TRBV11-3, with 8 bases matching TRBD1. From germline, CDR1 is SGHNT and CDR2 YENEEA. The CDR3 is 16 residues long. After removal of 1 base from V and 0 bases from J, the junction contained 5 bases not matched to a gene. CDR3 in DNA: TGTGCCAGCAGCTTAGCATCCGGACAGGGCTCCTACGAGCAGTACTTC. Translating gives CASSLASGQGSYEQYF.

In this sample, this clone turned up a few times. The chain uses TRBV18 and TRBJ1-1, with a tentative D call TRBD1 (6 bases). CDR1 and CDR2 (germline): KGHSH, LQKENI. The CDR3 is made up of 14 amino acids. Trimming pared 5 bases from V and 1 base from J, leaving 11 bases between. In DNA form, the CDR3 reads TGTGCCAGCTCATCCCAGGGGAGGAACACTGAAGCTTTCTTT. Its protein is CASSSQGRNTEAFF.